These 8 T cell receptor beta chains were sequenced from one sample in a study of OX40 agonist ivuxolimab in advanced cancers. Produced via immunoSEQ multiplex PCR; TCRdb's table is partial and in-frame only. Among roughly 48,000 clones listed, over 80% were seen once. Sequencing was performed on CD4+ or CD8+ T cells sorted from blood, taken in a trial of the OX40 agonist ivuxolimab. These TCRs come from an adult with an advanced solid tumor such as melanoma, head and neck, liver or kidney cancer.

The V and J genes are TRBV15 and TRBJ2-5, with 8 bases aligning to TRBD1. Germline values: CDR1 LNHNV, CDR2 YYDKDF (reference sequence). The junction had 5 bases not matched to a gene; V was cut back by 3 bases and J by 2 bases. CDR3 size: 15 residues. This CDR3 reads CATSSPDRVQETQYF. CDR3 nucleotide sequence: TGTGCCACCAGCAGCCCGGACAGGGTACAAGAGACCCAGTACTTC.

The chain recombines TRBV5-6 with TRBJ2-7, with D unclear. CDR3 length equals 13 residues. The germline V gene has CDR1 SGHDT and CDR2 YYEEEE. V was trimmed by 2 bases and J by 6 bases, leaving 12 bases between them. In nucleotides, the CDR3 is TGTGCCAGCAGCTTTCAACTGGTTAGCGAGCAGTACTTC. Its protein product is CASSFQLVSEQYF.

This clone was seen a single time. The J gene is TRBJ2-7, the V gene TRBV9; the D call may be TRBD1 or TRBD2 (5 bases each). Germline CDR1 reads SGDLS; CDR2 reads YYNGEE. The CDR3 is 14 residues long. V was cut by 0 bases and J by 3 bases, with 10 bases left in between. The DNA of the CDR3 is TGTGCCAGCAGCGTAGGGGGACGGAACTACGAGCAGTACTTC. Translating it yields CASSVGGRNYEQYF.

V usage is TRBV10-3 and J usage is TRBJ2-2; possibly TRBD1 for D (6 bases). Germline lookup yields CDR1 ENHRY and CDR2 SYGVKD. The V and J ends lost 1 base and 1 base respectively, with 10 bases between them. The CDR3 sequence is 16 residues long. The CDR3 is CAISEFGTLNTGELFF. The CDR3 DNA follows: TGTGCCATCAGTGAGTTCGGGACATTGAACACCGGGGAGCTGTTTTTT.

The V gene is TRBV10-2, the J gene TRBJ2-5; D is uncertain. With 2 bases removed from V and 0 bases from J, the gap between germline ends came to 19 bases. Germline V gene lookup returns CDR1 WSHSY and CDR2 SAAADI. The CDR3 length is 18 residues. The CDR3 bases are TGCGCCAGCAGTGAGGCCGTGCATGGGCGCCTGTACCAAGAGACCCAGTACTTC. Translated: CASSEAVHGRLYQETQYF.

This clone was found once. The V and J genes are TRBV12-2 and TRBJ2-2; the listed D gene, TRBD2, was not tested against the DNA. TRBV12-2 is shown as a pseudogene. The CDR3 is 15 amino acids. CDR3 coding DNA: TGTGCAAGTCGCTTAACTAGCGGGGACACCGGGGAGCTGTTTTTT. This codes for CASRLTSGDTGELFF.

The chain links TRBV19 to TRBJ1-6; 7 bases are shared with TRBD1. V lost 2 bases to trimming and J lost 6 bases; unmatched junction nucleotides: 4. CDR3 length: 15 residues. Germline assignment: CDR1 LNHDA and CDR2 SQIVND (reference sequence). The CDR3, as DNA: TGTGCCAGTAGTATAAGGCAGGGGGGTAATTCACCCCTCCACTTT. Its translation is CASSIRQGGNSPLHF. Together with reference TRBV19 and TRBJ1-6, the CDR3 gives the full variable domain: DGGITQSPKYLFRKEGQNVTLSCEQNLNHDAMYWYRQDPGQGLRLIYYSQIVNDFQKGDIAEGYSVSREKKESFPLTVTSAQKNPTAFYLCASSIRQGGNSPLHFGNGTRLTVT.

CDR3 sequence reads: CASSWTGGGRGQQDTQYF. The CDR3 coding sequence is TGTGCCAGCAGCTGGACAGGGGGGGGAAGAGGGCAACAAGATACGCAGTATTTT. V usage is TRBV11-2 and J usage is TRBJ2-3, with 10 positions matching TRBD1. CDR1 and CDR2 from the germline V gene are SGHAT and FQNNGV. CDR3 length equals 18 residues. Trimming took 4 bases from V and 5 from J; bases not matched to a gene: 15.